This T cell receptor (beta chain) was observed in a study of beta chain features in type 1 diabetes. The study's findings and limits: Researchers could not determine here whether HLA type influences TCRB rearrangement. Overrepresentation of cells with high TCR expression could result from cDNA sequencing.

V was pared by 2 bases and J by 2 bases, with 5 bases of the junction left unmatched. CDR3 length equals 15 residues. CDR1 and CDR2 from the germline V gene are SGDLS and YYNGEE. Expressed TCRB transcripts got sequenced, as all isolated RNA was reverse transcribed. Here immunoSEQ multiplex PCR was the method, and the copy in TCRdb shows in-frame clones only, minus some. The sample shows roughly 140,000 clones, around 51% of them seen only once. This clone was seen only a few times. Its antigen is not identified. The sequence was collected from a man aged 18 to 35 in good health. The sequenced sample was Tregs from blood. V and J are TRBV9 and TRBJ1-1, with TRBD1 matching 8 bases. The CDR3 DNA sequence: TGTGCCAGCAGCGTGGACGGACAGGGAAACACTGAAGCTTTCTTT. It specifies CASSVDGQGNTEAFF.